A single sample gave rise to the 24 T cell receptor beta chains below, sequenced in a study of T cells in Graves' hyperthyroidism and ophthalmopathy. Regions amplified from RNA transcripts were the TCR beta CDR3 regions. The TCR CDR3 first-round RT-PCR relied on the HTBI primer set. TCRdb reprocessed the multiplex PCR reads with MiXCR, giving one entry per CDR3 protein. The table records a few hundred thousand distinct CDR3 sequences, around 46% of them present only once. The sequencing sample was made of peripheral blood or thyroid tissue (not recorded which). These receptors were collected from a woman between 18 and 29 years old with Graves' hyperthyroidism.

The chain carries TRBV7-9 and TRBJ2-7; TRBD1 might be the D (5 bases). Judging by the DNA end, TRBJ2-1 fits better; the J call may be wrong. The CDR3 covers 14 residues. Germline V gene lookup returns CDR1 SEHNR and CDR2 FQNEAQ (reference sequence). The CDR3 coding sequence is TGTGCCAGCAGCTTGGGGCTTTCCTACAATGAGCAGTTCTTC. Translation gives CASSLGLSYNEQFF.

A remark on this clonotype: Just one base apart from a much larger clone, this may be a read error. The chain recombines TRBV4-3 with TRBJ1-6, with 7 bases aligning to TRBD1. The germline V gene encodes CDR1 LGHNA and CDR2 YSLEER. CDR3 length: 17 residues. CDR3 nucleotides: TGCGCCAGCAGCCAAGGGGACAGAAGCTCCTATAATTCACTCCTCCACTTT. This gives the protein CASSQGDRSSYNSLLHF.

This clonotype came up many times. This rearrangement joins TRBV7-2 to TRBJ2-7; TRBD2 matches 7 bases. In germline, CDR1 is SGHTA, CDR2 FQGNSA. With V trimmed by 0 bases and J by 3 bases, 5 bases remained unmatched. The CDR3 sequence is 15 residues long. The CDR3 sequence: CASSLAAGVDYEQYF. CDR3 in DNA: TGTGCCAGCAGCTTAGCTGCGGGGGTGGACTACGAGCAGTACTTC.

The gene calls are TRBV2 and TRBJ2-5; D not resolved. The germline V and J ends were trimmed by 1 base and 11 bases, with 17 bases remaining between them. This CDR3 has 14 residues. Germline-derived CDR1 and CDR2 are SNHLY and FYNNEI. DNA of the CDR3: TGTGCCAGCAGTGAAGGCAATGTGGGTGATGAGCAGTACTTC. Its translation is CASSEGNVGDEQYF.

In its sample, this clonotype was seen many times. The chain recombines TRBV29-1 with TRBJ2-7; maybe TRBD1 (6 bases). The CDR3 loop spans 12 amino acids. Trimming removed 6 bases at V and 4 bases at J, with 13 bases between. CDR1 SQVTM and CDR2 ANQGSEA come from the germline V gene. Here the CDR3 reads CSVSDRRYEQYF. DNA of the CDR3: TGCAGCGTATCTGACAGGCGGTACGAGCAGTACTTC.

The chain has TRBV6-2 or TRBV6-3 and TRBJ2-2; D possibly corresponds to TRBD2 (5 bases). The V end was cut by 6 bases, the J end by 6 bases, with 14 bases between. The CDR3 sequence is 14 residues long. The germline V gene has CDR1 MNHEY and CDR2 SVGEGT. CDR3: CASRKTLEPGELFF. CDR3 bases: TGTGCCAGCAGAAAAACACTAGAGCCCGGGGAGCTGTTTTTT.

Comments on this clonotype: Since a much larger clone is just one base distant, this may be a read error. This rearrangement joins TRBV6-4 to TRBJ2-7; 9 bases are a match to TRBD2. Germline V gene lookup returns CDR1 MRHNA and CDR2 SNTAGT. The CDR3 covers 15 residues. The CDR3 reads CASREGGRAYHEQYF. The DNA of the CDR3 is TGTGCCAGCCGTGAAGGCGGGAGGGCCTACCACGAGCAGTACTTC.

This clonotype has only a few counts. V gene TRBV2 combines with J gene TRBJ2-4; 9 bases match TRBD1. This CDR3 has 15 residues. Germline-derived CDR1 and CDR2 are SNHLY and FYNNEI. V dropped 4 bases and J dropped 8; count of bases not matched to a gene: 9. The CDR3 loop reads CASSAGTGKTDIQYF. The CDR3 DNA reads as TGTGCCAGCAGTGCCGGGACAGGGAAGACAGACATTCAGTACTTC.

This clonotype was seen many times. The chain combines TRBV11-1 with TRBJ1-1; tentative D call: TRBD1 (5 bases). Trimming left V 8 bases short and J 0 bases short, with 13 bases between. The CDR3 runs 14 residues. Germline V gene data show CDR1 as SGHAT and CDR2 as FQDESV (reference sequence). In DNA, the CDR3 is TGTGCCAGCGGGGCAGCCAACATGAACACTGAAGCTTTCTTT. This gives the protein CASGAANMNTEAFF.

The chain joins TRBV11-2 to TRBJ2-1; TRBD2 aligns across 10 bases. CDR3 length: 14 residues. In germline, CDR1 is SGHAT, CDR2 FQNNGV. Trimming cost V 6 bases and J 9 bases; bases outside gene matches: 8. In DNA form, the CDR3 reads TGTGCCAGCAGTAGCCCCGGGACTAGCGTTGAGCAGTTCTTC. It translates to CASSSPGTSVEQFF. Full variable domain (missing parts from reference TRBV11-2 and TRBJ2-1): EAGVAQSPRYKIIEKRQSVAFWCNPISGHATLYWYQQILGQGPKLLIQFQNNGVVDDSQLPKDRFSAERLKGVDSTLKIQPAKLEDSAVYLCASSSPGTSVEQFFGPGTRLTVL.

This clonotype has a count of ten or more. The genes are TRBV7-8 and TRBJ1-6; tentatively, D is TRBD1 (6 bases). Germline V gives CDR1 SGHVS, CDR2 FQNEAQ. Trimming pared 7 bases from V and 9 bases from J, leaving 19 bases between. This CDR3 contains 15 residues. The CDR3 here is CASTEAGGGSSPLHF. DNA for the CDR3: TGTGCCAGCACCGAAGCAGGAGGGGGGTCTTCACCCCTCCACTTT.

The CDR3 DNA reads as TGTGCCAGCAGTTTGGTTGGCGGGGGCTATGGCTACACCTTC. The encoded protein is CASSLVGGGYGYTF. This sequence joins TRBV12-3 or TRBV12-4 and TRBJ1-2; D is possibly TRBD1 (5 bases). V lost 3 bases to trimming and J lost 4 bases, with 12 bases between them. The CDR3 extends over 14 amino acids.

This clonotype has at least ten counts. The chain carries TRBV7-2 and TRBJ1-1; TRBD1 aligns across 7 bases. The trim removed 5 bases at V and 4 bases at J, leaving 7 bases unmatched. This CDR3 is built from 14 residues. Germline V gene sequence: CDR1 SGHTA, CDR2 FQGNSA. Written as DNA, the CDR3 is TGTGCCAGCAGCCCAGACAGGGTTGGCACTGAAGCTTTCTTT. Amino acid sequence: CASSPDRVGTEAFF.

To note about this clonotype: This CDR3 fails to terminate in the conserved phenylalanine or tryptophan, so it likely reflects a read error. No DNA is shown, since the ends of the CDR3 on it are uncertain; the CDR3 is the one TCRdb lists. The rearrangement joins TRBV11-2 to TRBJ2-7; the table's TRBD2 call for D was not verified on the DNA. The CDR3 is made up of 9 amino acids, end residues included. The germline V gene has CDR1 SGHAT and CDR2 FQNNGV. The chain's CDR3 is CASSLEFSG.

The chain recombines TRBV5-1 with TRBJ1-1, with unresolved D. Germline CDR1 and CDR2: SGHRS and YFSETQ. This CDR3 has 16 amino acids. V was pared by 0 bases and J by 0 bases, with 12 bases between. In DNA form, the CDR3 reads TGCGCCAGCAGCTTGGTATTAGACACCCTGAACACTGAAGCTTTCTTT. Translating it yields CASSLVLDTLNTEAFF. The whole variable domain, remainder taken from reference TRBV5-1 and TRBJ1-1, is KAGVTQTPRYLIKTRGQQVTLSCSPISGHRSVSWYQQTPGQGLQFLFEYFSETQRNKGNFPGRFSGRQFSNSRSEMNVSTLELGDSALYLCASSLVLDTLNTEAFFGQGTRLTVV.

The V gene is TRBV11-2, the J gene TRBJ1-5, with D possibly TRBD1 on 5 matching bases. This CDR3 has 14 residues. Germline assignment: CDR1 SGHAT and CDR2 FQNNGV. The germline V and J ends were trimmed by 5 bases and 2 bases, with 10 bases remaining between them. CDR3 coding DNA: TGTGCCAGCAGCCAGTGGGACGGCAATCAGCCCCAGCATTTT. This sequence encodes CASSQWDGNQPQHF.

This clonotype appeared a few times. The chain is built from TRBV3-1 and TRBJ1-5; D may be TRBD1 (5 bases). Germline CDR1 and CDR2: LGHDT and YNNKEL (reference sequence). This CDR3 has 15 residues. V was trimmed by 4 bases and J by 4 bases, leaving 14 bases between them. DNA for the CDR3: TGTGCCAGCAGCCCCGGGGTAGGGGCGAATCAGCCCCAGCATTTT. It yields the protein CASSPGVGANQPQHF.

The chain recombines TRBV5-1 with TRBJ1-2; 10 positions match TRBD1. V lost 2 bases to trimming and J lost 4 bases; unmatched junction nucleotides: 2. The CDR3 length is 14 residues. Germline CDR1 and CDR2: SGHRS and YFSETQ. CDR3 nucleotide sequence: TGCGCCAGCAGCTTCGGGACAGGGGCCTATGGCTACACCTTC. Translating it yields CASSFGTGAYGYTF.

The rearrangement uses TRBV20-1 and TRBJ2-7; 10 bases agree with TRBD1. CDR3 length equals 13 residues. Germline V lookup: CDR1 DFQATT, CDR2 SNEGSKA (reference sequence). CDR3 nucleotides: TGCAGCGTCTCCGGGACAGGGGTCGACGAGCAGTACTTC. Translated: CSVSGTGVDEQYF.

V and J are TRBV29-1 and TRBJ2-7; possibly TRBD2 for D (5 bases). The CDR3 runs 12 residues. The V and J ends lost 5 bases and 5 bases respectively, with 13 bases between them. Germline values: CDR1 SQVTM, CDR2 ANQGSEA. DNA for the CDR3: TGCAGCGTTCCCGGGAACGGGGACGAGCAGTACTTC. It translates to CSVPGNGDEQYF.

CDR3 sequence (DNA): TGTGCCAGCAGCCTCGGACAGAGGGACGATCAGCCCCAGCATTTT. Protein sequence: CASSLGQRDDQPQHF. The chain combines TRBV4-2 with TRBJ1-5; D possibly corresponds to TRBD1 (6 bases). The V end lost 4 bases, the J end lost 5 bases, and 15 bases lay between the germline ends. The CDR3 runs to 15 residues. In germline, CDR1 is LGHNA, CDR2 YNFKEQ.

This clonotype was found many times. DNA of the CDR3: TGTGCCAGCAGTTTCGGACAGGGAGATGAAAAACTGTTTTTT. It encodes CASSFGQGDEKLFF. The chain joins TRBV12-3 or TRBV12-4 to TRBJ1-4; 8 positions match TRBD1. V was pared by 3 bases and J by 6 bases, with 3 bases of the junction left unmatched. This CDR3 is 14 amino acids long.

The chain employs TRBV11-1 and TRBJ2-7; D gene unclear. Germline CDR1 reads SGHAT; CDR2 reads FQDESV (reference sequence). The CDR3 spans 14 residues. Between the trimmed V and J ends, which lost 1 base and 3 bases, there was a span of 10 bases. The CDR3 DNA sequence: TGTGCCAGCAGCTTAGGAGGTGCTCACTACGAGCAGTACTTC. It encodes CASSLGGAHYEQYF.

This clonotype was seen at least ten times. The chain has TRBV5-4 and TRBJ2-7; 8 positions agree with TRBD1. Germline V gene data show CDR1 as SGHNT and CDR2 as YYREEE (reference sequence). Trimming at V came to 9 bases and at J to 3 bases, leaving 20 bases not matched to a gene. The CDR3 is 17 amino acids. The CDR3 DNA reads TGTGCCACCGCCCACTCCAGCGCATCAGGGGGCGGCTACGAGCAGTACTTC. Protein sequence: CATAHSSASGGGYEQYF.